These 26 T cell receptor beta chains were all obtained from the same sample, sequenced in a study of human T cells and chemical hapten exposure. TCRdb re-derived calls from the RACE reads in MiXCR, one entry per CDR3 protein. The sample lists 150,000 to 200,000 distinct CDR3 sequences, around 15% occurring once. Stated time point: patch test 1, 2 weeks after DPC sensitization. Treatment specified: therapeutic diphenylcyclopropenone sensitization with weekly scalp DPC. Here the sequenced sample was whole blood, taken in connection with sensitization to the hapten diphenylcyclopropenone (DPC). Receptor source: a woman between 25 and 40 years old with alopecia areata. Some clones in this sample may be carry-over from other donors' samples.

This chain uses TRBV7-2 with TRBJ1-5, with no clear D. V was shortened by 3 bases and J by 7 bases, with 13 bases between the two germline ends. CDR3 length equals 14 residues. Germline V lookup: CDR1 SGHTA, CDR2 FQGNSA. Written as DNA, the CDR3 is TGTGCCAGCAGCTTGCGGGGTTTGGGACAGCCCCAGCATTTT. Its protein is CASSLRGLGQPQHF.

As regards this clonotype: The conserved final phenylalanine or tryptophan is absent from the CDR3, which likely points to a read error. No DNA is shown, since the ends of the CDR3 on it are uncertain; the CDR3 is the one TCRdb lists. This sequence joins TRBV6-6 and TRBJ2-1; the table's D gene call, TRBD2, was not cross checked with the DNA. CDR1 and CDR2 from the germline V gene are MNHNY and SVGAGI (reference sequence). The CDR3 sequence runs 13 residues, both termini included. CDR3 sequence reads: CASSYTGTSGPTT.

The chain is built from TRBV21-1 and TRBJ2-7; the D call of TRBD2 is as the table states it, not checked on the DNA. TRBV21-1 is assigned pseudogene status. This CDR3 is built from 16 residues. The CDR3 DNA follows: TGTGCCAGCAGCAAAGGAGGGACTAGAGCCACCTACGAGCAGTACTTC. It codes for CASSKGGTRATYEQYF.

The sample holds a few counts of this clonotype. CDR3 sequence reads: CASSLLGEETQYF. CDR3 DNA: TGTGCCAGCAGCTTGTTAGGGGAAGAGACCCAGTACTTC. The chain joins TRBV5-6 to TRBJ2-5; possibly TRBD1 for D (5 bases). This CDR3 comprises 13 residues. Germline values: CDR1 SGHDT, CDR2 YYEEEE. Trimming cost V 1 base and J 3 bases, with 7 bases left between them.

The chain couples TRBV10-3 to TRBJ2-7, with 8 bases identical to TRBD1. Trimming removed 6 bases from V and 1 base from J; junction bases left unmatched: 2. The CDR3 contains 13 residues. Germline V gene data show CDR1 as ENHRY and CDR2 as SYGVKD. CDR3 in DNA: TGTGCCATCAGGGGACAGGATTCCTACGAGCAGTACTTC. Amino acids: CAIRGQDSYEQYF.

At least ten counts were recorded for this clonotype. Compared with germline, one end of the junction differs, possibly owing to a read error. V usage is TRBV7-7 and J usage is TRBJ2-1; D is perhaps TRBD2 (7 bases). The V gene's germline CDR1 is SSHAT and CDR2 FNYEAQ (reference sequence). CDR3 length: 14 residues. The CDR3 reads CASSLGGRGNEQFF. DNA of the CDR3: TGTGCTAGCAGCTTAGGGGGGAGGGGCAATGAGCAGTTCTTC.

This clonotype was observed a handful of times. The rearrangement uses TRBV5-1 and TRBJ2-2; D remains ambiguous. The CDR3 loop spans 13 amino acids. V lost 4 bases and J lost 6, with 10 bases in between. The germline V gene has CDR1 SGHRS and CDR2 YFSETQ. The CDR3 spells CASSVVSPGELFF. CDR3 bases: TGCGCCAGCAGCGTCGTTAGCCCCGGGGAGCTGTTTTTT.

The genes are TRBV20-1 and TRBJ2-3; D not certain. Germline loops: CDR1 DFQATT, CDR2 SNEGSKA (reference sequence). This CDR3 contains 15 residues. Trimming pared 4 bases from V and 0 bases from J, leaving 14 bases between. CDR3 sequence: CSAIPYSMSTDTQYF. The CDR3, as DNA: TGCAGTGCTATCCCTTATTCGATGAGCACAGATACGCAGTATTTT.

The J gene is TRBJ2-3, the V gene TRBV20-1; 13 bases are a match to TRBD2. The junction had 8 bases not matched to a gene; V was cut back by 3 bases and J by 2 bases. The CDR3 sequence is 17 residues long. Germline CDR1 is DFQATT and CDR2 is SNEGSKA (reference sequence). Here the CDR3 DNA reads TGCAGTGCTAGGCAACTAGCGGGAGGGCCTCTCACAGATACGCAGTATTTT. Protein product: CSARQLAGGPLTDTQYF.

This chain links TRBV11-3 with TRBJ2-3, with 8 bases that match TRBD2. The CDR3 extends over 16 amino acids. The J segment lost 0 bases and the V segment lost 4 bases, leaving 6 bases of the junction unmatched. Germline-derived CDR1 and CDR2 are SGHNT and YENEEA. The DNA of the CDR3 is TGTGCCAGCAGCTCTCCCCCGGGGGGGAGCACAGATACGCAGTATTTT. As protein: CASSSPPGGSTDTQYF.

The chain couples TRBV29-1 to TRBJ1-1; unclear D gene. Deletions cut 0 bases from V and 1 base from J, with 6 bases between. This CDR3 spans 13 amino acids. The germline V gene encodes CDR1 SQVTM and CDR2 ANQGSEA. In DNA form, the CDR3 reads TGCAGCGTTGAAGATCAGCAGAACACTGAAGCTTTCTTT. Amino acid sequence: CSVEDQQNTEAFF.

This clonotype appeared a few times. The chain carries TRBV30 and TRBJ2-7, with D tentatively TRBD1 or TRBD2 (6 bases each). This CDR3 region has 13 residues. V was clipped by 1 base and J by 0 bases, with 7 bases between them. CDR1 GTSNPN and CDR2 SVGIG come from the germline V gene (reference sequence). CDR3 sequence (DNA): TGTGCCTGGAGTGCGGGGGCCTCCTACGAGCAGTACTTC. This translates into CAWSAGASYEQYF. The complete variable domain, with remaining parts taken from reference TRBV30 and TRBJ2-7, reads SQTIHQWPATLVQPVGSPLSLECTVEGTSNPNLYWYRQAAGRGLQLLFYSVGIGQISSEVPQNLSASRPQDRQFILSSKKLLLSDSGFYLCAWSAGASYEQYFGPGTRLTVT.

There are many counts of this clonotype. DNA for the CDR3: TGTGCCAGCAGCTTAGTCGGAGGGGCAAATCAGCCCCAGCATTTT. The encoded protein is CASSLVGGANQPQHF. The chain links TRBV7-9 to TRBJ1-5, with D perhaps matching TRBD1 (5 bases). V was cut by 1 base and J by 4 bases, with 11 bases left in between. The CDR3 length is 15 residues. From germline, CDR1 is SEHNR and CDR2 FQNEAQ (reference sequence). Drawing the rest from reference TRBV7-9 and TRBJ1-5, the complete variable domain is DTGVSQNPRHKITKRGQNVTFRCDPISEHNRLYWYRQTLGQGPEFLTYFQNEAQLEKSRLLSDRFSAERPKGSFSTLEIQRTEQGDSAMYLCASSLVGGANQPQHFGDGTRLSIL.

In its sample, this clonotype was seen a few times. This chain connects TRBV28 to TRBJ2-5; TRBD2 agrees at 7 bases. CDR1 MDHEN and CDR2 SYDVKM come from the germline V gene. The CDR3 length is 15 residues. Trimming took 7 bases from V and 5 from J; bases not matched to a gene: 13. The CDR3 DNA follows: TGTGCCAGCATCTCCGTGGGAGCGGGGAGGGAGACCCAGTACTTC. This codes for CASISVGAGRETQYF.

There are a few counts of this clonotype. This chain joins TRBV21-1 and TRBJ1-5; the table gives TRBD1 as D, unverified against the DNA. TRBV21-1 counts as a pseudogene. CDR3 length: 16 amino acids. CDR3 protein: CASSKVGQGKNQPQHF. In nucleotides, the CDR3 is TGTGCCAGCAGCAAAGTTGGTCAGGGGAAAAATCAGCCCCAGCATTTT.

This clonotype was counted ten times or more. The rearrangement joins TRBV2 to TRBJ1-4; 7 bases are shared with TRBD1. Looked up from germline, CDR1 is SNHLY and CDR2 is FYNNEI. After removal of 6 bases from V and 4 bases from J, the junction contained 5 bases not matched to a gene. CDR3 length: 14 amino acids. In DNA form, the CDR3 reads TGTGCCAGCAGAGTCGGGACAGATAATGAAAAACTGTTTTTT. It encodes CASRVGTDNEKLFF.

This clonotype has a handful of counts. This sequence joins TRBV10-2 and TRBJ2-7, with 11 bases lining up with TRBD2. This CDR3 comprises 14 residues. The J segment lost 7 bases and the V segment lost 6 bases, leaving 8 bases of the junction unmatched. Germline CDR1 WSHSY, CDR2 SAAADI. CDR3 nucleotides: TGCGCCAGCAGCGTAGCGGGAGGGCCGGAGGAGCAGTACTTC. Protein: CASSVAGGPEEQYF.

V and J are TRBV7-9 and TRBJ1-2; D is uncertain. Trimming cost V 2 bases and J 4 bases, with 14 bases left between them. CDR1 and CDR2 (germline): SEHNR, FQNEAQ (reference sequence). The CDR3 length is 15 residues. The chain's CDR3 is CASSLIAGNGYGYTF. CDR3 nucleotide sequence: TGTGCCAGCAGCTTAATTGCGGGCAATGGCTATGGCTACACCTTC.

J is TRBJ1-5 and V is TRBV19, with TRBD1 identical over 7 bases. This CDR3 has 15 amino acids. After removal of 3 bases from V and 7 bases from J, the junction contained 9 bases not matched to a gene. The V gene's germline CDR1 is LNHDA and CDR2 SQIVND (reference sequence). CDR3 amino acids: CASSIGQAFGQPQHF. The DNA of the CDR3 is TGTGCCAGTAGTATTGGACAGGCATTCGGGCAGCCCCAGCATTTT. Drawing the rest from reference TRBV19 and TRBJ1-5, the complete variable domain is DGGITQSPKYLFRKEGQNVTLSCEQNLNHDAMYWYRQDPGQGLRLIYYSQIVNDFQKGDIAEGYSVSREKKESFPLTVTSAQKNPTAFYLCASSIGQAFGQPQHFGDGTRLSIL.

This clonotype was recorded many times. The chain has TRBV12-3 or TRBV12-4 and TRBJ1-1, with D uncertain. The CDR3 extends over 12 amino acids. Trimming shortened V by 6 bases and J by 3 bases, and 8 bases separated the two germline ends. The CDR3 spells CASSLSHTEAFF. The CDR3 DNA reads as TGTGCCAGCAGCCTTTCCCACACTGAAGCTTTCTTT.

The J gene is TRBJ1-1, the V gene TRBV28; maybe TRBD1 (5 bases). The length of the CDR3 is 12 residues. V gave up 3 bases and J gave up 5 bases, with 7 bases separating them. From germline, CDR1 is MDHEN and CDR2 SYDVKM. CDR3 DNA: TGTGCCAGCAGTTTCAGGGCGACTGAAGCTTTCTTT. This codes for CASSFRATEAFF.

The chain uses TRBV28 and TRBJ2-1, with TRBD1 matching 10 bases. J gave up 4 bases and V 9 bases, and 6 bases lay outside the gene matches. The CDR3 sequence is 14 residues long. Germline assignment: CDR1 MDHEN and CDR2 SYDVKM. CDR3 loop: CASFGTGDYNEQFF. DNA for the CDR3: TGTGCCAGTTTTGGGACAGGGGATTACAATGAGCAGTTCTTC.

This clonotype was seen only a few times. The V gene is TRBV28, the J gene TRBJ1-6; TRBD1 is a possible D gene (6 bases). CDR3 length: 16 residues. Trimming stripped 4 bases from V and 6 bases from J, with 16 bases between. Germline V CDR1 and CDR2: MDHEN, SYDVKM. The CDR3 DNA sequence: TGTGCCAGCAGTTACGTCGGTAGGGGGACTAATTCACCCCTCCACTTT. It translates to CASSYVGRGTNSPLHF. Looking up the rest from reference TRBV28 and TRBJ1-6 gives the full variable domain: DVKVTQSSRYLVKRTGEKVFLECVQDMDHENMFWYRQDPGLGLRLIYFSYDVKMKEKGDIPEGYSVSREKKERFSLILESASTNQTSMYLCASSYVGRGTNSPLHFGNGTRLTVT.

The chain carries TRBV12-3 or TRBV12-4 and TRBJ2-3; TRBD2 aligns across 11 bases. V dropped 5 bases and J dropped 2; count of bases not matched to a gene: 3. This CDR3 contains 15 residues. The CDR3, as DNA: TGTGCCAGCAGTCGACTAGCGGGGCCCACAGATACGCAGTATTTT. It codes for CASSRLAGPTDTQYF.

The rearrangement joins TRBV28 to TRBJ1-5, with D possibly being TRBD1 (5 bases). Per the germline V gene, CDR1 is MDHEN and CDR2 is SYDVKM. The CDR3 loop spans 13 amino acids. V lost 6 bases, J lost 9 bases, and 15 bases lay in between. CDR3 loop: CASSLRVDRPQHF. The DNA for the CDR3 is TGTGCCAGCAGCCTCAGGGTAGACCGGCCCCAGCATTTT. The full variable domain, rest sourced from reference TRBV28 and TRBJ1-5, is DVKVTQSSRYLVKRTGEKVFLECVQDMDHENMFWYRQDPGLGLRLIYFSYDVKMKEKGDIPEGYSVSREKKERFSLILESASTNQTSMYLCASSLRVDRPQHFGDGTRLSIL.

This rearrangement joins TRBV7-2 to TRBJ2-5; TRBD2 agrees at 7 bases. CDR3 size: 16 residues. V shed 2 bases, J shed 4 bases, and the junction held 10 bases outside the gene matches. Germline-derived CDR1 and CDR2 are SGHTA and FQGNSA. The CDR3 nucleotides read TGTGCCAGCAGCTTATTGGCGGGAGTACCCGGAGAGACCCAGTACTTC. Residues: CASSLLAGVPGETQYF.